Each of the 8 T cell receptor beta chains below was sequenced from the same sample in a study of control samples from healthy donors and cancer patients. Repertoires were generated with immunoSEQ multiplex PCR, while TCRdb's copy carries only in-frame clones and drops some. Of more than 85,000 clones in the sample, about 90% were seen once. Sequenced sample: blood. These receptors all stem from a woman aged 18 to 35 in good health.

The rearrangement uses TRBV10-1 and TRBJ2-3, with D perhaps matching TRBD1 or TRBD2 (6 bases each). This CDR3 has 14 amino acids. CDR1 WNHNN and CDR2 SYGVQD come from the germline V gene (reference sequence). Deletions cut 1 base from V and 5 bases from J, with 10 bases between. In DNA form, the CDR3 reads TGCGCCAGCAGTGAGTGGGGGGCCGGAGATACGCAGTATTTT. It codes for CASSEWGAGDTQYF.

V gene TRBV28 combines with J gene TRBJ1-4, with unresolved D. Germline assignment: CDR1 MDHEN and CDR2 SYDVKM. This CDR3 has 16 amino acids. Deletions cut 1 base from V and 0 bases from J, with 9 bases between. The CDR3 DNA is TGTGCCAGCAGTTTATCCGGCCGCACAACTAATGAAAAACTGTTTTTT. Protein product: CASSLSGRTTNEKLFF.

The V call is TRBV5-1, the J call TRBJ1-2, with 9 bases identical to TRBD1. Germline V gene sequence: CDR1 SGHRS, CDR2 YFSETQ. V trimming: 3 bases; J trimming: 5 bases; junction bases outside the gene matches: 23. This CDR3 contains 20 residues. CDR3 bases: TGCGCCAGCAGCTCCCCGGGACAGGGAGAGATCCCTTTGGCCGAATATGGCTACACCTTC. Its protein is CASSSPGQGEIPLAEYGYTF. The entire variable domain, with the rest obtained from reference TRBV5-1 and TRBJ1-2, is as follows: KAGVTQTPRYLIKTRGQQVTLSCSPISGHRSVSWYQQTPGQGLQFLFEYFSETQRNKGNFPGRFSGRQFSNSRSEMNVSTLELGDSALYLCASSSPGQGEIPLAEYGYTFGSGTRLTVV.

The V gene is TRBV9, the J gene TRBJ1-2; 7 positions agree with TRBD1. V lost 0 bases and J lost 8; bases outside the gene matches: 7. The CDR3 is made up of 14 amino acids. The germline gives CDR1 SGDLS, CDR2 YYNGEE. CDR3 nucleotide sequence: TGTGCCAGCAGCGTAGTCGAGGGGGCGGAAGGCTACACCTTC. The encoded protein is CASSVVEGAEGYTF. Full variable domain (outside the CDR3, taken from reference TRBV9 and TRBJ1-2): DSGVTQTPKHLITATGQRVTLRCSPRSGDLSVYWYQQSLDQGLQFLIQYYNGEERAKGNILERFSAQQFPDLHSELNLSSLELGDSALYFCASSVVEGAEGYTFGSGTRLTVV.

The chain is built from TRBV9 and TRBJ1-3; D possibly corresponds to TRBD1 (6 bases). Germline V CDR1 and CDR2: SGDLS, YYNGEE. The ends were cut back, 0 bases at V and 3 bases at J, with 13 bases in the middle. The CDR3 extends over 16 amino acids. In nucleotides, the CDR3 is TGTGCCAGCAGCGTAGAAGGGGGTATGCTTGGAAACACCATATATTTT. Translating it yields CASSVEGGMLGNTIYF.

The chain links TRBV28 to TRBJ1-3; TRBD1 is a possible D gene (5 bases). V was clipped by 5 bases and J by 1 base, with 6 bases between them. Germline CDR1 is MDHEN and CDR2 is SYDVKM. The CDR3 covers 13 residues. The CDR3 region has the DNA TGTGCCAGCAGTACAGGATCTGGAAACACCATATATTTT. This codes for CASSTGSGNTIYF.

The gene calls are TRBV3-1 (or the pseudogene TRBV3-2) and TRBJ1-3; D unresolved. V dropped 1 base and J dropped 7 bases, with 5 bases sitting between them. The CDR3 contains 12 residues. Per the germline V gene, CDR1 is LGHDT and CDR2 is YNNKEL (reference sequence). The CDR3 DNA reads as TGTGCCAGCAGCCAAGTAGGTAACACCATATATTTT. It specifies CASSQVGNTIYF.

The chain's CDR3 is CASSLSQGLAEEQYF. The CDR3 DNA is TGCGCCAGCAGCTTGTCACAGGGTCTGGCTGAGGAGCAGTACTTC. V and J are TRBV5-1 and TRBJ2-7; TRBD1 might be the D (6 bases). Germline CDR1 SGHRS, CDR2 YFSETQ. The V gene lost 1 base and the J gene lost 7 bases, with 18 bases spanning the gap. This CDR3 is 15 amino acids long.